The 31 T cell receptor beta chains below come from one sample, sequenced in a study of T cell clonotyping in hematopoietic cell transplantation. Sequencing used immunoSEQ multiplex PCR; TCRdb keeps in-frame clones, though not all of them. The sample records 1,500 to 2,500 clones, about 90% being singletons. Sequencing used peripheral blood mononuclear cells, obtained 30 days after allogeneic stem cell transplant. These receptors were collected from a female patient aged 50-59 years who had an allogeneic stem cell transplant from a related donor, so the T cells may come from the graft donor. Some clones in this sample may be carry-over from other donors' samples.

The chain is built from TRBV2 and TRBJ1-1; 8 bases line up with TRBD1. Germline values: CDR1 SNHLY, CDR2 FYNNEI. The CDR3 is made up of 13 amino acids. The junction had 5 bases not matched to a gene; V was cut back by 6 bases and J by 5 bases. DNA for the CDR3: TGTGCCAGCAGAAACAGGGGGTGGACTGAAGCTTTCTTT. Encoded protein: CASRNRGWTEAFF. The complete variable domain, with remaining parts taken from reference TRBV2 and TRBJ1-1, reads EPEVTQTPSHQVTQMGQEVILRCVPISNHLYFYWYRQILGQKVEFLVSFYNNEISEKSEIFDDQFSVERPDGSNFTLKIRSTKLEDSAMYFCASRNRGWTEAFFGQGTRLTVV.

The rearrangement joins TRBV7-8 to TRBJ2-5; D is perhaps TRBD2 (7 bases). The last part of the DNA fits TRBJ2-7 better; the J call may be wrong. CDR3 size: 15 residues. The germline CDR1 and CDR2 sequences are SGHVS and FQNEAQ. The DNA of the CDR3 is TGTGCCAGCACGTCCACGAGGGGGGGCCCCTACGAGCAGTACTTC. Residues: CASTSTRGGPYEQYF.

A single count supports this clone. This chain joins TRBV7-8 and TRBJ2-7, with no clear D. The V end lost 1 base, the J end lost 1 base, and 14 bases lay between the germline ends. Germline loops: CDR1 SGHVS, CDR2 FQNEAQ. This CDR3 spans 16 amino acids. The DNA for the CDR3 is TGTGCCAGCAGCTTAGATTTTCTGGCCGTTTCCTACGAGCAGTACTTC. Translation: CASSLDFLAVSYEQYF.

This chain joins TRBV5-1 and TRBJ1-5, with D tentatively TRBD1 (5 bases). Germline values: CDR1 SGHRS, CDR2 YFSETQ. The CDR3 covers 17 residues. V lost 4 bases to trimming and J lost 0 bases, with 17 bases between them. The CDR3 protein is CASSPGWTLNSNQPQHF. Written as DNA, the CDR3 is TGCGCCAGCAGCCCTGGGTGGACACTTAATAGCAATCAGCCCCAGCATTTT.

V and J are TRBV7-2 and TRBJ1-2, with TRBD1 identical over 7 bases. Germline CDR1 is SGHTA and CDR2 is FQGNSA. V lost 6 bases and J lost 2; bases outside the gene matches: 12. The CDR3 sequence is 16 residues long. In nucleotides, the CDR3 is TGTGCCAGCAGTTCTACCACAGGGGCGCTGAACTATGGCTACACCTTC. Translating gives CASSSTTGALNYGYTF.

V gene TRBV28 combines with J gene TRBJ2-7; 10 positions match TRBD1. V shed 6 bases and J 6 bases; nucleotides not matched to a gene: 5. The length of the CDR3 is 13 residues. Per the germline V gene, CDR1 is MDHEN and CDR2 is SYDVKM. The CDR3: CASSLTGGFEQYF. The CDR3, as DNA: TGTGCCAGCAGCCTGACAGGGGGCTTCGAGCAGTACTTC.

V usage is TRBV5-1 and J usage is TRBJ2-5; D is undetermined. The CDR3 extends over 14 amino acids. Per germline, CDR1 SGHRS and CDR2 YFSETQ. V lost 1 base, J lost 4 bases, and 11 bases lay in between. The CDR3, as DNA: TGCGCCAGCAGCTTGAGACAATTTTTAGAGACCCAGTACTTC. Translated: CASSLRQFLETQYF.

This chain uses TRBV5-4 with TRBJ1-6, with no clear D. Per germline, CDR1 SGHNT and CDR2 YYREEE (reference sequence). V lost 0 bases and J lost 10, with 8 bases in between. The CDR3 runs 13 residues. CDR3 sequence (DNA): TGTGCCAGCAGCTTGGACACTTCATCACCCCTCCACTTT. This sequence encodes CASSLDTSSPLHF. The full variable domain, in which reference TRBV5-4 and TRBJ1-6 provide the parts outside the CDR3, is ETGVTQSPTHLIKTRGQQVTLRCSSQSGHNTVSWYQQALGQGPQFIFQYYREEENGRGNFPPRFSGLQFPNYSSELNVNALELDDSALYLCASSLDTSSPLHFGNGTRLTVT.

This clone has only one observation. This rearrangement joins TRBV4-3 to TRBJ1-6; D is uncertain. Trimming pared 1 base from V and 14 bases from J, leaving 15 bases between. CDR1 LGHNA and CDR2 YSLEER come from the germline V gene. The CDR3 runs 14 residues. CDR3 in amino acids: CASSQGTGVITLHF. CDR3 bases: TGCGCCAGCAGCCAAGGGACTGGTGTCATCACCCTCCACTTT.

This chain connects TRBV6-1 to TRBJ1-5, with D tentatively TRBD1 (6 bases). Trimming removed 8 bases at V and 3 bases at J, with 14 bases between. Per the germline V gene, CDR1 is MNHNS and CDR2 is SASEGT. This CDR3 has 14 amino acids. The CDR3 DNA reads as TGTGCCAGCGATGGGGGGCTCTCCAATCAGCCCCAGCATTTT. This gives the protein CASDGGLSNQPQHF.

The V gene is TRBV20-1, the J gene TRBJ1-2; D remains ambiguous. Germline V gives CDR1 DFQATT, CDR2 SNEGSKA (reference sequence). The germline V and J ends were trimmed by 0 bases and 8 bases, with 7 bases remaining between them. The CDR3 is 11 residues long. CDR3 sequence (DNA): TGCAGTGCTAGAGATGGGTTGGGCTACACCTTC. Translated: CSARDGLGYTF.

The CDR3 is CASSVGYSNQPQHF. CDR3 coding DNA: TGTGCCAGCAGTGTAGGATATAGCAATCAGCCCCAGCATTTT. V usage is TRBV2 and J usage is TRBJ1-5; D uncertain. CDR3 length: 14 amino acids. The germline V and J ends were trimmed by 4 bases and 0 bases, with 7 bases remaining between them. Germline CDR1 is SNHLY and CDR2 is FYNNEI.

The chain combines TRBV2 with TRBJ1-1; D gene ambiguous. The germline V and J ends were trimmed by 7 bases and 6 bases, with 12 bases remaining between them. CDR1 is SNHLY and CDR2 is FYNNEI in the germline V gene. This CDR3 has 12 residues. The CDR3: CASKRQFPEAFF. In DNA form, the CDR3 reads TGTGCCAGCAAGCGACAATTCCCTGAAGCTTTCTTT. The full variable domain, its missing parts supplied by reference TRBV2 and TRBJ1-1, is EPEVTQTPSHQVTQMGQEVILRCVPISNHLYFYWYRQILGQKVEFLVSFYNNEISEKSEIFDDQFSVERPDGSNFTLKIRSTKLEDSAMYFCASKRQFPEAFFGQGTRLTVV.

V and J are TRBV6-1 and TRBJ2-7; D is tentatively TRBD1 or TRBD2 (5 bases each). This CDR3 is 14 amino acids long. Between the trimmed V and J ends, which lost 5 bases and 3 bases, there was a span of 14 bases. CDR1 and CDR2 (germline): MNHNS, SASEGT. CDR3 bases: TGTGCCAGCAGTCGGGACGGGGACCTCTACGAGCAGTACTTC. This encodes CASSRDGDLYEQYF.

The chain links TRBV7-2 to TRBJ1-5; a possible D gene is TRBD1 (5 bases). V lost 4 bases, J lost 7 bases, and 17 bases lay in between. The CDR3 runs to 15 residues. CDR1 and CDR2 (germline): SGHTA, FQGNSA. In DNA, the CDR3 is TGTGCCAGCAGCTCCCGGGCCCTTAGGGGACAGCCCCAGCATTTT. Its protein is CASSSRALRGQPQHF.

The V call is TRBV4-1, the J call TRBJ2-7; TRBD1 is a possible D gene (6 bases). V gave up 2 bases and J gave up 5 bases, with 13 bases separating them. CDR3 length: 14 residues. CDR1 and CDR2 (germline): MGHRA, YSYEKL. This chain's CDR3 is CASSQQQGPDEQYF. CDR3 bases: TGCGCCAGCAGCCAACAACAGGGTCCCGACGAGCAGTACTTC.

The genes are TRBV10-1 and TRBJ2-6; D not resolved. Germline V gene sequence: CDR1 WNHNN, CDR2 SYGVQD (reference sequence). The CDR3 is 15 amino acids. V was trimmed by 0 bases and J by 0 bases, leaving 3 bases between them. The CDR3 nucleotides are TGCGCCAGCAGTGAGTCCCACTCTGGGGCCAACGTCCTGACTTTC. This codes for CASSESHSGANVLTF.

V gene TRBV6-5 combines with J gene TRBJ1-2; 7 bases match TRBD1. V shed 0 bases and J 8 bases; nucleotides not matched to a gene: 0. This CDR3 is built from 12 residues. Germline V CDR1 and CDR2: MNHEY, SVGAGI. Here the CDR3 reads CASSYSGGGYTF. In nucleotides, the CDR3 is TGTGCCAGCAGTTACTCAGGGGGCGGCTACACCTTC.

The chain recombines TRBV9 with TRBJ1-4; 7 bases fit TRBD1. The CDR3 contains 15 residues. Per the germline V gene, CDR1 is SGDLS and CDR2 is YYNGEE. After removal of 4 bases from V and 3 bases from J, the junction contained 6 bases not matched to a gene. CDR3 residues: CASSLQGMANEKLFF. The CDR3 DNA follows: TGTGCCAGCAGCTTACAGGGGATGGCTAATGAAAAACTGTTTTTT.

The CDR3 nucleotides are TGCGCCAGCAGCTTGGGGGGGATGAGCTCTGGAAACACCATATATTTT. Translating gives CASSLGGMSSGNTIYF. The chain carries TRBV5-1 and TRBJ1-3; D perhaps matches TRBD1 (5 bases). V was shortened by 0 bases and J by 0 bases, with 10 bases between the two germline ends. The germline CDR1 and CDR2 sequences are SGHRS and YFSETQ. This CDR3 is built from 16 residues. Using reference TRBV5-1 and TRBJ1-3 for the parts outside the CDR3, the full variable domain is KAGVTQTPRYLIKTRGQQVTLSCSPISGHRSVSWYQQTPGQGLQFLFEYFSETQRNKGNFPGRFSGRQFSNSRSEMNVSTLELGDSALYLCASSLGGMSSGNTIYFGEGSWLTVV.

The chain links TRBV5-1 to TRBJ2-2, with TRBD2 as a possible D gene (6 bases). The CDR3 contains 14 residues. V was pared by 3 bases and J by 1 base, with 7 bases between. Germline V lookup: CDR1 SGHRS, CDR2 YFSETQ. CDR3 amino acids: CASSWDLNTGELFF. CDR3 DNA sequence: TGCGCCAGCAGCTGGGACTTGAACACCGGGGAGCTGTTTTTT.

The chain is built from TRBV14 and TRBJ1-4, with D perhaps TRBD1 (5 bases). This CDR3 contains 15 residues. Looked up from germline, CDR1 is SGHDN and CDR2 is FVKESK. V lost 0 bases and J lost 5, with 10 bases in between. In nucleotides, the CDR3 is TGTGCCAGCAGCCAAGAATTAGGGGCCAATGAAAAACTGTTTTTT. Its protein product is CASSQELGANEKLFF.

The chain combines TRBV5-6 with TRBJ1-2, with a possible D match to TRBD1 (5 bases). Germline CDR1 SGHDT, CDR2 YYEEEE. Trimming removed 3 bases at V and 8 bases at J, with 20 bases between. CDR3 length: 15 amino acids. The DNA of the CDR3 is TGTGCCAGCAGCTCCTTTGACAGCCAGGCCTGGGGCTACACCTTC. The encoded protein is CASSSFDSQAWGYTF.

The chain uses TRBV6-5 and TRBJ1-1; no firm D call. V was clipped by 4 bases and J by 2 bases, with 5 bases between them. The CDR3 is 12 amino acids. Germline V lookup: CDR1 MNHEY, CDR2 SVGAGI. This CDR3 is CASSFLNTEAFF. CDR3 sequence (DNA): TGTGCCAGCAGTTTCTTAAACACTGAAGCTTTCTTT.

This clone has more than one count but fewer than ten. V is TRBV7-3 and J is TRBJ2-1; 9 nucleotides align to TRBD2. With 1 base clipped from V and 3 bases from J, the junction kept 4 bases outside the gene matches. Germline values: CDR1 SGHTA, CDR2 FQGTGA. This CDR3 is built from 16 residues. CDR3 sequence: CASSLIVSGGYNEQFF. For the CDR3, the DNA is TGTGCCAGCAGCTTAATAGTTAGCGGGGGCTACAATGAGCAGTTCTTC. The variable domain in full, completed from reference TRBV7-3 and TRBJ2-1, reads GAGVSQTPSNKVTEKGKYVELRCDPISGHTALYWYRQSLGQGPEFLIYFQGTGAADDSGLPNDRFFAVRPEGSVSTLKIQRTERGDSAVYLCASSLIVSGGYNEQFFGPGTRLTVL.

The V and J genes are TRBV7-2 and TRBJ2-7; D remains ambiguous. This CDR3 is 11 amino acids long. Germline CDR1 is SGHTA and CDR2 is FQGNSA. V was clipped by 5 bases and J by 4 bases, with 6 bases between them. CDR3 DNA sequence: TGTGCCAGCAGCCATTCATACGAGCAGTACTTC. Translating it yields CASSHSYEQYF.

This clone is a singleton in its sample. The gene calls are TRBV7-9 and TRBJ2-7, with 13 bases fitting TRBD2. J lost 2 bases, V lost 5 bases, and 3 bases had no gene match. This CDR3 comprises 15 residues. Germline values: CDR1 SEHNR, CDR2 FQNEAQ (reference sequence). The CDR3 coding sequence is TGTGCCAGCAGCACTACTAGCGGGAGGGCCTACGAGCAGTACTTC. This sequence encodes CASSTTSGRAYEQYF.

This clone has only a few counts. The rearrangement joins TRBV7-2 to TRBJ1-5; D remains ambiguous. The CDR3 sequence is 15 residues long. Trimming pared 3 bases from V and 6 bases from J, leaving 15 bases between. Germline CDR1 and CDR2: SGHTA and FQGNSA. The DNA of the CDR3 is TGTGCCAGCAGCTTGGCCCTCAGTAAAGGTCAGCCCCAGCATTTT. Its protein product is CASSLALSKGQPQHF.

The chain's CDR3 is CASSGQGSNEKLFF. The CDR3, as DNA: TGTGCCAGTTCAGGACAGGGCTCTAATGAAAAACTGTTTTTT. The chain is built from TRBV2 and TRBJ1-4, with 8 bases lining up with TRBD1. The CDR3 spans 14 residues. J was trimmed by 3 bases and V by 9 bases; bases with no gene match: 6. Germline values: CDR1 SNHLY, CDR2 FYNNEI.

This clone was counted once. The chain couples TRBV5-1 to TRBJ2-5; no definite D call. Trimming shortened V by 2 bases and J by 1 base, and 6 bases separated the two germline ends. CDR3 length equals 13 residues. CDR1 and CDR2 (germline): SGHRS, YFSETQ. Here the CDR3 DNA reads TGCGCCAGCAGCTTACAGAGCCAAGAGACCCAGTACTTC. This gives the protein CASSLQSQETQYF. Supplemented by reference TRBV5-1 and TRBJ2-5, the full variable domain reads KAGVTQTPRYLIKTRGQQVTLSCSPISGHRSVSWYQQTPGQGLQFLFEYFSETQRNKGNFPGRFSGRQFSNSRSEMNVSTLELGDSALYLCASSLQSQETQYFGPGTRLLVL.

This chain uses TRBV5-1 with TRBJ2-3; D uncertain. Germline V gene lookup returns CDR1 SGHRS and CDR2 YFSETQ. This CDR3 spans 15 amino acids. Trimming removed 1 base from V and 3 bases from J, with 12 bases in between. The CDR3 sequence is CASSLYDGRTDTQYF. CDR3 DNA: TGCGCCAGCAGCTTGTATGACGGGCGTACAGATACGCAGTATTTT.